One sample yielded the 24 T cell receptor beta chains listed below, sequenced in a study of CD8 T cells in Susac syndrome. An input of roughly 0.5 to 1 ug of RNA was subjected to reverse transcription using random hexamers. A single record per CDR3 protein comes from TCRdb applying MiXCR to the immunoSEQ multiplex PCR reads. The repertoire includes roughly 86,000 distinct CDR3 sequences, approximately 96% of them detected once, and approximately 0.62% sits in the top ten. The specimen sequenced was CD8+ T cells from PBMCs. These TCRs come from a human donor with Susac syndrome.

The V gene is TRBV3-1, the J gene TRBJ2-5, with D unclear. This CDR3 is 10 amino acids long. Germline V gene lookup returns CDR1 LGHDT and CDR2 YNNKEL (reference sequence). V was cut by 6 bases and J by 5 bases, with 4 bases left in between. The CDR3 sequence is CASRKETQYF. The CDR3 DNA reads as TGTGCCAGCAGGAAGGAGACCCAGTACTTC.

V gene TRBV30 combines with J gene TRBJ1-5; D not resolved. Germline loops: CDR1 GTSNPN, CDR2 SVGIG (reference sequence). The CDR3 spans 14 residues. V shed 5 bases and J shed 0 bases, with 11 bases lying between them. CDR3 in DNA: TGTGCCTGGGCGGAATTTTATAGCAATCAGCCCCAGCATTTT. Amino acid sequence: CAWAEFYSNQPQHF.

V is TRBV6-2 or TRBV6-3 and J is TRBJ2-3, with TRBD1 as a possible D gene (6 bases). The CDR3 runs to 16 residues. Germline loops: CDR1 MNHEY, CDR2 SVGEGT. V was cut by 0 bases and J by 5 bases, with 15 bases left in between. This chain's CDR3 is CASSYSGANYQDTQYF. The CDR3, as DNA: TGTGCCAGCAGTTACTCGGGGGCCAATTACCAAGATACGCAGTATTTT.

This clonotype was seen just once. The chain employs TRBV4-3 and TRBJ1-6; D gene unclear. Germline assignment: CDR1 LGHNA and CDR2 YSLEER. Trimming shortened V by 3 bases and J by 10 bases, and 10 bases separated the two germline ends. The CDR3 spans 13 residues. Here the CDR3 reads CASSQGGASPLHF. CDR3 sequence (DNA): TGCGCCAGCAGCCAGGGCGGTGCATCACCCCTCCACTTT.

The chain carries TRBV4-3 and TRBJ1-2; unclear D gene. The V and J ends lost 0 bases and 2 bases respectively, with 16 bases between them. The CDR3 covers 17 residues. Germline CDR1 reads LGHNA; CDR2 reads YSLEER. The CDR3 region is CASSQDTDPGGNYGYTF. CDR3 nucleotide sequence: TGCGCCAGCAGCCAAGACACGGACCCCGGAGGGAACTATGGCTACACCTTC.

This sequence joins TRBV6-7 and TRBJ1-2; TRBD1 is a possible D gene (6 bases). TRBV6-7 qualifies as an ORF whose function is uncertain. The CDR3 runs 9 residues. V was clipped by 10 bases and J by 7 bases, with 7 bases between them. CDR3 DNA: TGTGCCACCAGGGGTGGCTACACCTTC. It is translated as CATRGGYTF.

The CDR3 coding sequence is TGTGCCAGCCTACCGGGACTGAACACTGAAGCTTTCTTT. Residues: CASLPGLNTEAFF. V and J are TRBV13 and TRBJ1-1, with a tentative D call TRBD1 (5 bases). With 8 bases removed from V and 0 bases from J, the gap between germline ends came to 10 bases. This CDR3 contains 13 residues. Germline values: CDR1 PRHDT, CDR2 FYEKMQ (reference sequence).

The rearrangement joins TRBV20-1 to TRBJ1-5, with a weak D call TRBD1 (5 bases). Germline CDR1 DFQATT, CDR2 SNEGSKA (reference sequence). The germline V and J ends were trimmed by 5 bases and 5 bases, with 19 bases remaining between them. The CDR3 is 15 residues long. The CDR3 DNA sequence: TGCAGTGCTCGACCCCACTTGGGGGGAGATCAGCCCCAGCATTTT. This sequence encodes CSARPHLGGDQPQHF.

As DNA, the CDR3 is TGTGCCAGCTCAAACATGGCGGTGACTGAAGCTTTCTTT. It is translated as CASSNMAVTEAFF. The chain couples TRBV18 to TRBJ1-1; no reliable D call. The CDR3 spans 13 residues. Looked up from germline, CDR1 is KGHSH and CDR2 is LQKENI. Between the trimmed V and J ends, which lost 5 bases and 5 bases, there was a span of 12 bases. The whole variable domain, remainder taken from reference TRBV18 and TRBJ1-1, is NAGVMQNPRHLVRRRGQEARLRCSPMKGHSHVYWYRQLPEEGLKFMVYLQKENIIDESGMPKERFSAEFPKEGPSILRIQQVVRGDSAAYFCASSNMAVTEAFFGQGTRLTVV.

The chain recombines TRBV4-3 with TRBJ1-1; D remains unclear. V was pared by 0 bases and J by 3 bases, with 11 bases between. This CDR3 has 15 amino acids. Looked up from germline, CDR1 is LGHNA and CDR2 is YSLEER. CDR3 amino acids: CASSQEIQRHTEAFF. Written as DNA, the CDR3 is TGCGCCAGCAGCCAAGAAATACAAAGGCACACTGAAGCTTTCTTT.

This clonotype was found once. This rearrangement joins TRBV29-1 to TRBJ1-1; maybe TRBD1 (5 bases). CDR3 length equals 12 residues. Germline V gene sequence: CDR1 SQVTM, CDR2 ANQGSEA. The ends were cut back, 2 bases at V and 11 bases at J, with 15 bases in the middle. CDR3 residues: CSVERNRGKAFF. The CDR3 bases are TGCAGCGTTGAAAGGAATCGGGGCAAGGCTTTCTTT.

This chain connects TRBV28 to TRBJ2-3; D is undetermined. Trimming took 6 bases from V and 0 from J, leaving 13 bases between them. This CDR3 has 15 residues. The germline CDR1 and CDR2 sequences are MDHEN and SYDVKM. CDR3 sequence reads: CASSHAPSSTDTQYF. CDR3 bases: TGTGCCAGCAGCCACGCCCCATCTAGCACAGATACGCAGTATTTT.

The chain links TRBV19 to TRBJ2-5; TRBD2 agrees at 11 bases. The CDR3 covers 16 residues. Germline CDR1 LNHDA, CDR2 SQIVND (reference sequence). The V gene end was trimmed by 1 base and the J gene end by 2 bases; junction bases not matched to a gene: 3. The CDR3 reads CASSIGTSGYQETQYF. DNA for the CDR3: TGTGCCAGTAGTATAGGGACTAGCGGGTATCAAGAGACCCAGTACTTC.

The J gene is TRBJ2-3, the V gene TRBV12-5, with 8 bases matching TRBD2. J lost 1 base, V lost 2 bases, and 8 bases had no gene match. CDR1 LGHNT and CDR2 FRNRAP come from the germline V gene. The CDR3 consists of 17 residues. CDR3 in DNA: TGTGCTAGTGGTTTGCAGATCGGACTAGCCGGCACAGATACGCAGTATTTT. It encodes CASGLQIGLAGTDTQYF.

The rearrangement joins TRBV20-1 to TRBJ2-5, with 8 bases aligning to TRBD2. Germline V gene data show CDR1 as DFQATT and CDR2 as SNEGSKA (reference sequence). With 6 bases clipped from V and 2 bases from J, the junction kept 8 bases outside the gene matches. CDR3 length: 14 amino acids. CDR3 sequence: CSASPGGRQETQYF. CDR3 in DNA: TGCAGTGCATCCCCGGGGGGGCGACAAGAGACCCAGTACTTC.

The V and J genes are TRBV5-1 and TRBJ1-6; no definite D call. Trimming took 0 bases from V and 7 from J, leaving 8 bases between them. The CDR3 totals 14 residues. The V gene's germline CDR1 is SGHRS and CDR2 YFSETQ. The CDR3 nucleotides are TGCGCCAGCAGCTTGGGGGTCGTGAATTCACCCCTCCACTTT. Translating gives CASSLGVVNSPLHF.

This chain joins TRBV9 and TRBJ1-2; no reliable D call. Trimming removed 3 bases at V and 4 bases at J, with 10 bases between. The CDR3 loop spans 13 amino acids. The germline V gene has CDR1 SGDLS and CDR2 YYNGEE. The CDR3 region has the DNA TGTGCCAGCAGCGCAGGACGCCCCTATGGCTACACCTTC. Translating it yields CASSAGRPYGYTF. The whole variable domain, remainder taken from reference TRBV9 and TRBJ1-2, is DSGVTQTPKHLITATGQRVTLRCSPRSGDLSVYWYQQSLDQGLQFLIQYYNGEERAKGNILERFSAQQFPDLHSELNLSSLELGDSALYFCASSAGRPYGYTFGSGTRLTVV.

The V gene is TRBV7-2, the J gene TRBJ1-5; TRBD1 might be the D (5 bases). CDR3 size: 15 residues. From germline, CDR1 is SGHTA and CDR2 FQGNSA. Deletions cut 6 bases from V and 6 bases from J, with 18 bases between. CDR3 amino acids: CASSPLRGRGQPQHF. In DNA, the CDR3 is TGTGCCAGCAGTCCCTTAAGGGGAAGGGGTCAGCCCCAGCATTTT.

The V and J genes are TRBV7-2 and TRBJ2-7; D ambiguous. Trimming stripped 7 bases from V and 3 bases from J, with 16 bases between. Germline V gene lookup returns CDR1 SGHTA and CDR2 FQGNSA. The CDR3 runs to 14 residues. The CDR3 spells CASTVAPQSYEQYF. CDR3 coding DNA: TGTGCCAGCACCGTAGCCCCCCAGAGCTACGAGCAGTACTTC.

The chain combines TRBV5-6 with TRBJ1-1; D is unclear. V dropped 4 bases and J dropped 3 bases, with 10 bases sitting between them. This CDR3 is 13 amino acids long. Germline V gene lookup returns CDR1 SGHDT and CDR2 YYEEEE. CDR3 DNA sequence: TGTGCCAGCAGCCGTATCGTGCACACTGAAGCTTTCTTT. Its translation is CASSRIVHTEAFF.

The chain joins TRBV5-1 to TRBJ2-7; D call uncertain. CDR1 and CDR2 from the germline V gene are SGHRS and YFSETQ. Trimming took 1 base from V and 1 from J, leaving 12 bases between them. This CDR3 region has 15 residues. CDR3 nucleotide sequence: TGCGCCAGCAGCTTGACGCCCGACCGATCCTACGAGCAGTACTTC. Translated: CASSLTPDRSYEQYF.

This chain connects TRBV12-3 or TRBV12-4 to TRBJ2-3; 8 bases fit TRBD2. The CDR3 is 14 amino acids. V trimming: 6 bases; J trimming: 4 bases; junction bases outside the gene matches: 6. CDR3 in amino acids: CASRQGLVADTQYF. The CDR3 DNA reads as TGTGCCAGCAGACAGGGACTAGTCGCAGATACGCAGTATTTT.

The V call is TRBV5-6, the J call TRBJ2-3; TRBD1 agrees at 7 bases. Per germline, CDR1 SGHDT and CDR2 YYEEEE. The CDR3 contains 16 residues. The V segment lost 2 bases and the J segment 2 bases; nucleotides outside the gene matches: 8. The CDR3 nucleotides read TGTGCCAGCAGCTTTCCTCCGGGACAGATCACAGATACGCAGTATTTT. This gives the protein CASSFPPGQITDTQYF.

This chain connects TRBV12-3 or TRBV12-4 to TRBJ1-6; D ambiguous. The CDR3 covers 12 residues. The V gene lost 4 bases and the J gene lost 10 bases, with 8 bases spanning the gap. CDR3 sequence reads: CASSSGNSPLHF. Written as DNA, the CDR3 is TGTGCCAGCAGTTCGGGGAACTCACCCCTCCACTTT.